Each of the 30 T cell receptor beta chains below was sequenced from the same sample in a study of early T cells in non-severe SARS-CoV-2 infection (TCRdb year 2021). Libraries came from 5' RACE. The instrument given in TCRdb is NextSeq 500. The public reads were reprocessed in TCRdb via fastp at Q25 and MiXCR, keeping in-frame beta chains. Rows with a matching CDR3 protein are joined into one entry that keeps the most common DNA and genes. The sample table contains about 49,000 distinct CDR3 sequences; only one count was recorded for 12% of them. The ten most abundant clones make up roughly a tenth of the sample. The specimen sequenced was whole blood. The receptor source for this set is an adult who was a healthcare worker with PCR-confirmed SARS-CoV-2 infection or an uninfected control (not recorded which).

The chain joins TRBV7-2 to TRBJ2-5; D ambiguous. The germline V and J ends were trimmed by 0 bases and 5 bases, with 10 bases remaining between them. The CDR3 extends over 14 amino acids. Germline assignment: CDR1 SGHTA and CDR2 FQGNSA. The DNA for the CDR3 is TGTGCCAGCAGCTTAGCGGGCCAAGGCGAGACCCAGTACTTC. Its translation is CASSLAGQGETQYF.

The V gene is TRBV9, the J gene TRBJ2-3; D remains unclear. V lost 4 bases to trimming and J lost 2 bases, with 14 bases between them. Germline V lookup: CDR1 SGDLS, CDR2 YYNGEE. The CDR3 length is 15 residues. The CDR3 protein is CASSSRPRDTDTQYF. CDR3 nucleotide sequence: TGTGCCAGCAGCTCGCGGCCCAGAGACACAGATACGCAGTATTTT.

V is TRBV29-1 and J is TRBJ1-4; D gene ambiguous. The CDR3 totals 12 residues. V gave up 6 bases and J gave up 8 bases, with 13 bases separating them. CDR1 and CDR2 (germline): SQVTM, ANQGSEA. The CDR3 loop reads CSVLRPDEKLFF. The CDR3 region has the DNA TGCAGCGTCCTGAGGCCCGACGAAAAACTGTTTTTT. Filled out from reference TRBV29-1 and TRBJ1-4, the complete variable domain reads SAVISQKPSRDICQRGTSLTIQCQVDSQVTMMFWYRQQPGQSLTLIATANQGSEATYESGFVIDKFPISRPNLTFSTLTVSNMSPEDSSIYLCSVLRPDEKLFFGSGTQLSVL.

The rearrangement joins TRBV20-1 to TRBJ1-5; 10 nucleotides line up with TRBD1. V was pared by 5 bases and J by 1 base, with 8 bases of the junction left unmatched. Germline values: CDR1 DFQATT, CDR2 SNEGSKA (reference sequence). The CDR3 has 16 residues. The CDR3 region is CSASTDRGQSNQPQHF. CDR3 coding DNA: TGCAGTGCTTCCACCGACAGGGGGCAGAGCAATCAGCCCCAGCATTTT.

The chain employs TRBV5-1 and TRBJ2-7; D remains unclear. The germline gives CDR1 SGHRS, CDR2 YFSETQ. Trimming shortened V by 4 bases and J by 4 bases, and 6 bases separated the two germline ends. The CDR3 has 11 amino acids. The CDR3 protein is CASSKGYEQYF. Here the CDR3 DNA reads TGCGCCAGCAGCAAGGGTTACGAGCAGTACTTC.

This clonotype was seen only a few times. The rearrangement joins TRBV5-1 to TRBJ2-3; D unclear. The CDR3 totals 15 residues. Trimming removed 0 bases at V and 0 bases at J, with 8 bases between. Germline CDR1 SGHRS, CDR2 YFSETQ. CDR3 DNA sequence: TGCGCCAGCAGCTTGGCCCAGAGAAGCACAGATACGCAGTATTTT. Its translation: CASSLAQRSTDTQYF.

V gene TRBV29-1 combines with J gene TRBJ2-2; D is ambiguous. The germline gives CDR1 SQVTM, CDR2 ANQGSEA. CDR3 length equals 12 residues. V gave up 2 bases and J gave up 4 bases, with 5 bases separating them. CDR3 in DNA: TGCAGCGTTGAATGGGGCACCGGGGAGCTGTTTTTT. It encodes CSVEWGTGELFF.

This clonotype was recorded at least ten times. The chain employs TRBV20-1 and TRBJ1-1; 7 nucleotides align to TRBD1. The CDR3 loop spans 14 amino acids. J lost 2 bases, V lost 5 bases, and 8 bases had no gene match. Per germline, CDR1 DFQATT and CDR2 SNEGSKA (reference sequence). CDR3 nucleotides: TGCAGTGCTCCGATACAGGGGAGTAACACTGAAGCTTTCTTT. It specifies CSAPIQGSNTEAFF.

This chain links TRBV19 with TRBJ2-3; 11 nucleotides align to TRBD2. Looked up from germline, CDR1 is LNHDA and CDR2 is SQIVND (reference sequence). CDR3 length equals 16 residues. The V segment lost 3 bases and the J segment 6 bases; nucleotides outside the gene matches: 8. Here the CDR3 reads CASSITTSGDGDTQYF. The CDR3 DNA sequence: TGTGCCAGTAGTATTACGACTAGCGGGGACGGGGATACGCAGTATTTT.

The chain couples TRBV7-3 to TRBJ1-4; no reliable D call. In germline, CDR1 is SGHTA, CDR2 FQGTGA. Trimming cost V 8 bases and J 2 bases, with 12 bases left between them. The CDR3 length is 14 residues. As DNA, the CDR3 is TGTGCCAGCTCTTTATTGACCACTAATGAAAAACTGTTTTTT. Translated, it gives CASSLLTTNEKLFF.

This clonotype occurred many times. The CDR3 spells CASSPTGTSTDTQYF. The CDR3 region has the DNA TGTGCCAGCAGCCCTACAGGGACCAGCACAGATACGCAGTATTTT. The rearrangement uses TRBV7-9 and TRBJ2-3; D might be TRBD1 (6 bases). The CDR3 runs 15 residues. Looked up from germline, CDR1 is SEHNR and CDR2 is FQNEAQ (reference sequence). The germline V and J ends were trimmed by 5 bases and 0 bases, with 12 bases remaining between them.

This clonotype was counted at least ten times. The CDR3 DNA sequence: TGTGCCACCAGTGATTCACCGGGACCGAGGGGGTCTGGGGCCAACGTCCTGACTTTC. Translated, it gives CATSDSPGPRGSGANVLTF. This chain uses TRBV24-1 with TRBJ2-6; possibly TRBD1 for D (6 bases). The CDR3 contains 19 residues. CDR1 and CDR2 from the germline V gene are KGHDR and SFDVKD. V shed 2 bases and J shed 1 base, with 17 bases lying between them.

There are many counts of this clonotype. The chain has TRBV4-2 and TRBJ2-1; D not resolved. Deletions cut 0 bases from V and 2 bases from J, with 11 bases between. The CDR3 consists of 16 residues. Per the germline V gene, CDR1 is LGHNA and CDR2 is YNFKEQ. In DNA, the CDR3 is TGTGCCAGCAGCCAAGATCTTCAGCTCCCCTACAATGAGCAGTTCTTC. This encodes CASSQDLQLPYNEQFF.

Ten or more counts support this clonotype. The V gene is TRBV28, the J gene TRBJ2-7, with 7 bases that match TRBD1. The germline CDR1 and CDR2 sequences are MDHEN and SYDVKM. The CDR3 is made up of 14 amino acids. Trimming took 2 bases from V and 6 from J; bases not matched to a gene: 7. The CDR3 nucleotides read TGTGCCAGCAGTTTAACAGGGGCTACCCCCGAGCAGTACTTC. Protein product: CASSLTGATPEQYF. The variable domain in full, with the rest retrieved from reference TRBV28 and TRBJ2-7, is DVKVTQSSRYLVKRTGEKVFLECVQDMDHENMFWYRQDPGLGLRLIYFSYDVKMKEKGDIPEGYSVSREKKERFSLILESASTNQTSMYLCASSLTGATPEQYFGPGTRLTVT.

Only a few counts were recorded for this clonotype. V gene TRBV7-2 combines with J gene TRBJ1-5, with D perhaps TRBD1 (6 bases). Trimming pared 1 base from V and 5 bases from J, leaving 9 bases between. The germline V gene has CDR1 SGHTA and CDR2 FQGNSA. This CDR3 region has 14 residues. CDR3 coding DNA: TGTGCCAGCAGCTTAGACAGGGTAGATCAGCCCCAGCATTTT. Encoded protein: CASSLDRVDQPQHF.

This clonotype has only a few counts. V gene TRBV13 combines with J gene TRBJ2-2; 8 nucleotides align to TRBD2. This CDR3 is 16 amino acids long. Germline loops: CDR1 PRHDT, CDR2 FYEKMQ (reference sequence). V lost 5 bases to trimming and J lost 4 bases; unmatched junction nucleotides: 9. The CDR3 sequence: CASSRRPGTSTGELFF. CDR3 DNA: TGTGCCAGCAGCAGACGTCCGGGGACTAGCACCGGGGAGCTGTTTTTT. Using reference TRBV13 and TRBJ2-2 for the parts outside the CDR3, the full variable domain is AAGVIQSPRHLIKEKRETATLKCYPIPRHDTVYWYQQGPGQDPQFLISFYEKMQSDKGSIPDRFSAQQFSDYHSELNMSSLELGDSALYFCASSRRPGTSTGELFFGEGSRLTVL.

The V gene is TRBV7-2, the J gene TRBJ1-1; TRBD1 matches 9 bases. Germline loops: CDR1 SGHTA, CDR2 FQGNSA. The V gene end was trimmed by 1 base and the J gene end by 5 bases; junction bases not matched to a gene: 8. The CDR3 is 16 residues long. The CDR3 coding sequence is TGTGCCAGCAGCTTAGATTTAAACAGGGGGCTAACTGAAGCTTTCTTT. Encoded protein: CASSLDLNRGLTEAFF.

This clonotype occurred a few times. The chain is built from TRBV5-1 and TRBJ2-6, with D perhaps TRBD1 (6 bases). Germline assignment: CDR1 SGHRS and CDR2 YFSETQ. There are 18 residues in the CDR3. Trimming took off 2 bases at V and 3 bases at J, with 18 bases between the two ends. CDR3 nucleotides: TGCGCCAGCAGCTTTATGGCAGGGGCTCCTCGTGGGGCCAACGTCCTGACTTTC. Protein: CASSFMAGAPRGANVLTF. Using reference TRBV5-1 and TRBJ2-6 for the parts outside the CDR3, the full variable domain is KAGVTQTPRYLIKTRGQQVTLSCSPISGHRSVSWYQQTPGQGLQFLFEYFSETQRNKGNFPGRFSGRQFSNSRSEMNVSTLELGDSALYLCASSFMAGAPRGANVLTFGAGSRLTVL.

This clonotype was found many times. The chain couples TRBV24-1 to TRBJ2-7; TRBD2 matches 8 bases. V gave up 2 bases and J gave up 2 bases; unmatched junction bases: 4. Per germline, CDR1 KGHDR and CDR2 SFDVKD. This CDR3 is 15 amino acids long. The CDR3 loop is CATSDSRTSTYEQYF. In DNA, the CDR3 is TGTGCCACCAGTGATTCTCGGACTAGCACCTACGAGCAGTACTTC.

The V gene is TRBV4-1, the J gene TRBJ2-4; TRBD1 matches 7 bases. Unmatched junction bases numbered 8, after V lost 3 bases and J lost 3 bases. Germline CDR1 and CDR2: MGHRA and YSYEKL. This CDR3 region has 16 residues. The DNA of the CDR3 is TGCGCCAGCAGCCACCCGACAGGGCTAGGCAAAAACATTCAGTACTTC. This gives the protein CASSHPTGLGKNIQYF.

The table lists this clonotype with many counts. The rearrangement uses TRBV9 and TRBJ1-3; D is possibly TRBD1 (5 bases). V lost 7 bases and J 7 bases, leaving 15 bases between the germline ends. The CDR3 sequence is 13 residues long. Germline CDR1 reads SGDLS; CDR2 reads YYNGEE. The chain's CDR3 is CASWQEGRNTIYF. The CDR3 bases are TGTGCCAGCTGGCAGGAGGGACGGAACACCATATATTTT. Supplemented by reference TRBV9 and TRBJ1-3, the full variable domain reads DSGVTQTPKHLITATGQRVTLRCSPRSGDLSVYWYQQSLDQGLQFLIQYYNGEERAKGNILERFSAQQFPDLHSELNLSSLELGDSALYFCASWQEGRNTIYFGEGSWLTVV.

This clonotype was observed a few times. V is TRBV29-1 and J is TRBJ2-5; possibly TRBD1 or TRBD2 for D (5 bases each). Germline V gene sequence: CDR1 SQVTM, CDR2 ANQGSEA. The V end lost 4 bases, the J end lost 5 bases, and 11 bases lay between the germline ends. The CDR3 contains 12 residues. The CDR3 coding sequence is TGCAGCGTTGTTTCTTGGGGGGAGACCCAGTACTTC. This encodes CSVVSWGETQYF.

There are a few counts of this clonotype. The rearrangement uses TRBV7-3 and TRBJ2-3; 7 nucleotides align to TRBD2. This CDR3 comprises 15 residues. Per germline, CDR1 SGHTA and CDR2 FQGTGA. Germline trimming cut 4 bases from V and 2 bases from J; bases unmatched to any gene: 6. The chain's CDR3 is CASSSRGGSTDTQYF. The CDR3 nucleotides are TGTGCCAGCAGCTCACGGGGAGGGTCCACAGATACGCAGTATTTT.

This clonotype was picked up many times. The chain carries TRBV9 and TRBJ2-7, with 9 bases fitting TRBD2. The V gene end was trimmed by 5 bases and the J gene end by 6 bases; junction bases not matched to a gene: 12. This CDR3 is 15 amino acids long. Per the germline V gene, CDR1 is SGDLS and CDR2 is YYNGEE. The CDR3 DNA reads as TGTGCCAGCAGTCCTGCGGGAGGGAGGGGCGCCGAGCAGTACTTC. The encoded protein is CASSPAGGRGAEQYF.

This clonotype has only a few counts. The chain recombines TRBV4-1 with TRBJ2-7; 9 bases line up with TRBD1. The CDR3 is made up of 16 amino acids. J was trimmed by 4 bases and V by 4 bases; bases with no gene match: 11. Germline V gene lookup returns CDR1 MGHRA and CDR2 YSYEKL. CDR3 in amino acids: CASSLDSGQGIYEQYF. The CDR3 nucleotides are TGCGCCAGCAGCCTAGATTCGGGACAGGGCATATACGAGCAGTACTTC.

This clonotype was recorded at least ten times. The J gene is TRBJ1-2, the V gene TRBV3-1; 8 nucleotides line up with TRBD1. The trim removed 1 base at V and 7 bases at J, leaving 11 bases unmatched. The CDR3 totals 16 residues. The germline gives CDR1 LGHDT, CDR2 YNNKEL (reference sequence). CDR3 in DNA: TGTGCCAGCAGCCAAGGGTACAGGGGGACGGGAAGTGGCTACACCTTC. It encodes CASSQGYRGTGSGYTF.

This clonotype has a single count. This chain uses TRBV5-8 with TRBJ2-3; D is perhaps TRBD2 (6 bases). CDR1 is SGHTS and CDR2 is YDEGEE in the germline V gene. Trimming removed 4 bases from V and 0 bases from J, with 9 bases in between. The CDR3 extends over 14 amino acids. DNA for the CDR3: TGTGCCAGCAGCACGGGGACTAGCACAGATACGCAGTATTTT. Translation: CASSTGTSTDTQYF.

In regard to this clonotype: The junction departs from the called germline gene at one end, perhaps through a read error. The CDR3 is CASSLATGGYEQYF. Written as DNA, the CDR3 is TGTGCCAGCAGTTTAGCGACAGGGGGCTACGAGCAGTACTTC. V gene TRBV11-1 combines with J gene TRBJ2-7; 9 nucleotides line up with TRBD1. The germline CDR1 and CDR2 sequences are SGHAT and FQDESV (reference sequence). The CDR3 covers 14 residues.

The chain carries TRBV5-1 and TRBJ2-7, with 7 bases that match TRBD1. Germline assignment: CDR1 SGHRS and CDR2 YFSETQ. V was pared by 5 bases and J by 4 bases, with 6 bases of the junction left unmatched. The CDR3 consists of 13 residues. CDR3 loop: CASSRDSRYEQYF. Written as DNA, the CDR3 is TGCGCCAGCAGTCGGGACAGTCGGTACGAGCAGTACTTC.

Worth noting for this clonotype: One end of the junction is discordant with germline, which a read error may explain. The chain is built from TRBV29-1 and TRBJ2-3; D gene unclear. The CDR3 is made up of 11 amino acids. CDR1 and CDR2 from the germline V gene are SQVTM and ANQGSEA. The CDR3 sequence is CSVELTLRRAF. DNA for the CDR3: TGCAGCGTTGAACTTACTCTTAGGCGCGCATTT.